This TCR beta chain was captured by sequencing in a study of blood T cell repertoires in COVID-19. Study overall: T cells, B-cell-depleted T cells, or PBMCs supplied cDNA or gDNA.

Under the authors' procedure: How many nucleated cells were present was estimated from reference gene primer amplification. The repertoire was sequenced with immunoSEQ multiplex PCR; TCRdb's copy has only in-frame clones and lacks some. V and J calls and clone size are given by that table; D and trimming were obtained from the DNA. The data contain 200,000 to 250,000 clones, roughly 90% of them seen just once; the ten biggest clones take up about 2.2%. V lost 1 base, J lost 3 bases, and 3 bases stayed unmatched. Per germline, CDR1 MGHRA and CDR2 YSYEKL. The CDR3 totals 14 residues. The rearrangement links TRBV4-1 to TRBJ2-7; 7 nucleotides match TRBD2. Sequenced sample: peripheral blood. The receptor was derived from a woman in her forties or fifties with acute or convalescent COVID-19. CDR3 DNA sequence: TGCGCCAGCAGCCAAGCCGGGACTATCTACGAGCAGTACTTC. Translation: CASSQAGTIYEQYF.